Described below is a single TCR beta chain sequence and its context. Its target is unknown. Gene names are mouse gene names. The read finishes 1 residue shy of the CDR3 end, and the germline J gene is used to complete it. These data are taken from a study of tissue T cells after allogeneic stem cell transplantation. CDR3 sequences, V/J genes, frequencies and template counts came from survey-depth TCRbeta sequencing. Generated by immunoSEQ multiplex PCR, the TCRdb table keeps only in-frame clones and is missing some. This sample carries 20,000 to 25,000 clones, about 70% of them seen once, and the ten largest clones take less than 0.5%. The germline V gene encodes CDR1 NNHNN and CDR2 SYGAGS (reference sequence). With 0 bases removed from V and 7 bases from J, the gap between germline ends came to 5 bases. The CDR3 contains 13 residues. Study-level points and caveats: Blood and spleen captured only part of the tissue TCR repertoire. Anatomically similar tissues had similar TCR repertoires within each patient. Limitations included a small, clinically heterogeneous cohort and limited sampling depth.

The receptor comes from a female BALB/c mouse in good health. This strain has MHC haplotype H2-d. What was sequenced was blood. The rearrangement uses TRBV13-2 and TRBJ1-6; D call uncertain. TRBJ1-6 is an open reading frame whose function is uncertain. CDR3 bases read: TGTGCCAGCGGTGATGCGTCGAATTCGCCCCTCTAC. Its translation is CASGDASNSPLY. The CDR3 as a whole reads CASGDASNSPLYF.